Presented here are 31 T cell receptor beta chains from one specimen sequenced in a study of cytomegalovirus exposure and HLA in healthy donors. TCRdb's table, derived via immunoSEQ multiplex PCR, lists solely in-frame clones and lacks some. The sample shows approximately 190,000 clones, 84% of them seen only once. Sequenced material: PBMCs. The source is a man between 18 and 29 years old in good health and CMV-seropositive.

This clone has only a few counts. The CDR3 loop reads CASSLAGAGYTF. In DNA, the CDR3 is TGTGCCAGCAGCCTGGCGGGAGCTGGCTACACCTTC. The chain couples TRBV7-3 to TRBJ1-2, with D unresolved. Germline V CDR1 and CDR2: SGHTA, FQGTGA. This CDR3 has 12 amino acids. Trimming removed 5 bases from V and 7 bases from J, with 11 bases in between.

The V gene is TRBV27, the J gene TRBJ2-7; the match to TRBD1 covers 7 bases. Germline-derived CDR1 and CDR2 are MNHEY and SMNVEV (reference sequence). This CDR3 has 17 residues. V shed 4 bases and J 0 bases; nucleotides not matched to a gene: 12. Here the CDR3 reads CASSSLFTTGSSYEQYF. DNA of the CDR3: TGTGCCAGCAGTTCTCTATTCACGACAGGGAGCTCCTACGAGCAGTACTTC.

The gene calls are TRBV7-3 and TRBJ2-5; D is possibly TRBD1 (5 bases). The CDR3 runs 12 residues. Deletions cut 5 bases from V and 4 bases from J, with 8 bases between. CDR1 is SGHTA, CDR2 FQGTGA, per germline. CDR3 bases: TGTGCCAGCAGCCCCCAGGGAGAGACCCAGTACTTC. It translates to CASSPQGETQYF.

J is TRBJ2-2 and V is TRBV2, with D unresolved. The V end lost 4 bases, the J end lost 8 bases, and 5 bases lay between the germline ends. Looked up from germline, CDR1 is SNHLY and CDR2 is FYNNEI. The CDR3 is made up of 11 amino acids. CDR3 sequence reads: CASSVSGELFF. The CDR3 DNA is TGTGCCAGCAGTGTATCGGGGGAGCTGTTTTTT.

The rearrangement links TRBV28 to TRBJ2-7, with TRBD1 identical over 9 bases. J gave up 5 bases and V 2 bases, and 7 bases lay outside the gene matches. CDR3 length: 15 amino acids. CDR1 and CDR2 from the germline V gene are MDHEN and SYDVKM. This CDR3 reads CASSLRDREINEQYF. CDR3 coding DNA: TGTGCCAGCAGTTTACGGGACAGGGAAATAAACGAGCAGTACTTC.

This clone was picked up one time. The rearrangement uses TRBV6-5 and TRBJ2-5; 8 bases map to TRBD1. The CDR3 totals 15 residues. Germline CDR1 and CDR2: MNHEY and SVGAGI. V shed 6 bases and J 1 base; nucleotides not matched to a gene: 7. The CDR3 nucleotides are TGTGCCAGCAGCCTTGGACAGGGTCGCCAAGAGACCCAGTACTTC. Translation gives CASSLGQGRQETQYF.

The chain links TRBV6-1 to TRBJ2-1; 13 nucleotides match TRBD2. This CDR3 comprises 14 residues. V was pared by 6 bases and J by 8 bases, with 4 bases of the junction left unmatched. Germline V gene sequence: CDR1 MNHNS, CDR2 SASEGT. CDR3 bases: TGTGCCAGCAGCGGACTAGCGGGAGCAGATGAGCAGTTCTTC. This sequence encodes CASSGLAGADEQFF.

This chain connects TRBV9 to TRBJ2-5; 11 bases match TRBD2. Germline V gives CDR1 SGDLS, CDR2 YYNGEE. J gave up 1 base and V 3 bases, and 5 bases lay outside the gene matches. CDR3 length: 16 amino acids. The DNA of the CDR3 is TGTGCCAGCAGCGCGGGACTAGCGGACCGCCAAGAGACCCAGTACTTC. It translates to CASSAGLADRQETQYF.

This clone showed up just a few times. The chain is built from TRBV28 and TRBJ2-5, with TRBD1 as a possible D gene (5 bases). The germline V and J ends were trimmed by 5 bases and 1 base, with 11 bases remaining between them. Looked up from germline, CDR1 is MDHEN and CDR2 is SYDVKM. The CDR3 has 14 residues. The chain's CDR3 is CASSQGSLQETQYF. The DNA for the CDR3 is TGTGCCAGCAGTCAGGGCAGCCTCCAAGAGACCCAGTACTTC.

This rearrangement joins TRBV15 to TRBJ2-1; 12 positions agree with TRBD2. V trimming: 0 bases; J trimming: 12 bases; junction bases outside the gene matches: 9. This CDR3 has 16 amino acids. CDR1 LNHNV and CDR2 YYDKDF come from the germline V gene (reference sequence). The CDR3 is CATSRDVLAGGPGQFF. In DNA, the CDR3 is TGTGCCACCAGCAGAGATGTCCTAGCGGGAGGGCCTGGGCAGTTCTTC. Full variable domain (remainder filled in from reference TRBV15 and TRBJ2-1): DAMVIQNPRYQVTQFGKPVTLSCSQTLNHNVMYWYQQKSSQAPKLLFHYYDKDFNNEADTPDNFQSRRPNTSFCFLDIRSPGLGDTAMYLCATSRDVLAGGPGQFFGPGTRLTVL.

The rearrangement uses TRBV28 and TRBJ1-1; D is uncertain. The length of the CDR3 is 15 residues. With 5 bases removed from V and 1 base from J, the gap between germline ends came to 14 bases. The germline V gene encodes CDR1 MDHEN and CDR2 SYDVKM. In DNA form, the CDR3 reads TGTGCCAGCAGTACCAGGCTTTCATGGAACACTGAAGCTTTCTTT. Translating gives CASSTRLSWNTEAFF.

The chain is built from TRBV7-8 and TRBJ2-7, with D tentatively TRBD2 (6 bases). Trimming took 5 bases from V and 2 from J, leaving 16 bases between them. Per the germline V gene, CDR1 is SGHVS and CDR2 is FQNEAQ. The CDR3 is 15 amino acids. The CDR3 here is CASSPIGTETYEQYF. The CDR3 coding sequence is TGTGCCAGCAGCCCGATTGGGACTGAAACCTACGAGCAGTACTTC. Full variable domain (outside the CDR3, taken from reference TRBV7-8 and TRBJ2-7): GAGVSQSPRYKVAKRGQDVALRCDPISGHVSLFWYQQALGQGPEFLTYFQNEAQLDKSGLPSDRFFAERPEGSVSTLKIQRTQQEDSAVYLCASSPIGTETYEQYFGPGTRLTVT.

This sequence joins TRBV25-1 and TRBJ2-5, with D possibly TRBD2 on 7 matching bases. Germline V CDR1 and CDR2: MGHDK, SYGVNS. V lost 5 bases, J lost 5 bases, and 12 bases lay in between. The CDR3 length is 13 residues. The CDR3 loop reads CASSRGGSETQYF. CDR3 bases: TGTGCCAGCAGTCGCGGGGGCTCGGAGACCCAGTACTTC.

Here the CDR3 reads CASSVLAGASSYEQYF. As DNA, the CDR3 is TGTGCCAGCAGCGTCCTAGCGGGAGCGAGCTCCTACGAGCAGTACTTC. The genes are TRBV9 and TRBJ2-7, with 10 bases lining up with TRBD2. The CDR3 is 16 amino acids. V shed 2 bases and J 0 bases; nucleotides not matched to a gene: 5. In germline, CDR1 is SGDLS, CDR2 YYNGEE. The full variable domain, with the rest looked up from reference TRBV9 and TRBJ2-7, is DSGVTQTPKHLITATGQRVTLRCSPRSGDLSVYWYQQSLDQGLQFLIQYYNGEERAKGNILERFSAQQFPDLHSELNLSSLELGDSALYFCASSVLAGASSYEQYFGPGTRLTVT.

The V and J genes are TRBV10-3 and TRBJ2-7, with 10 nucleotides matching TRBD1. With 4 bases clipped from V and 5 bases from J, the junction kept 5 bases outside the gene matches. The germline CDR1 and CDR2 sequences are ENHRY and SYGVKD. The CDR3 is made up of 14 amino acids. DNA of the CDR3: TGTGCCATCAGTGCCGGGACAGGGGAGCACGAGCAGTACTTC. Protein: CAISAGTGEHEQYF.

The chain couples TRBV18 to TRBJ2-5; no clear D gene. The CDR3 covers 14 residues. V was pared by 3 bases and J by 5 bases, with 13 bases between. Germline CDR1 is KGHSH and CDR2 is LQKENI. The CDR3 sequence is CASSPPFALETQYF. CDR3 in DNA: TGTGCCAGCTCACCCCCCTTTGCGTTGGAGACCCAGTACTTC.

As DNA, the CDR3 is TGTGCCAGCACCAGAGGGTCCGAAGCTTTCTTT. Amino acids: CASTRGSEAFF. V gene TRBV6-5 combines with J gene TRBJ1-1; the D is unclear. The CDR3 sequence is 11 residues long. V was pared by 7 bases and J by 8 bases, with 11 bases between. Looked up from germline, CDR1 is MNHEY and CDR2 is SVGAGI.

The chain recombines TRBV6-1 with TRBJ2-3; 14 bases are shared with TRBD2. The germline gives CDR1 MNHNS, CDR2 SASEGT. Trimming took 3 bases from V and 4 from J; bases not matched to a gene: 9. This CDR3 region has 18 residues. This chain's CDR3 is CASSETSGRASIADTQYF. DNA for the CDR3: TGTGCCAGCAGTGAGACTAGCGGGAGGGCCAGTATCGCAGATACGCAGTATTTT.

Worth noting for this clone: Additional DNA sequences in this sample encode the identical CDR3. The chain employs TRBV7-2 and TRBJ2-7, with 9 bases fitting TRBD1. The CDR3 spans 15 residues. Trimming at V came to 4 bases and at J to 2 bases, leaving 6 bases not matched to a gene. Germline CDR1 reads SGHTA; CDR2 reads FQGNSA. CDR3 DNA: TGTGCCAGCAGCTCCCGGACAGGGGTGCCCTACGAGCAGTACTTC. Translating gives CASSSRTGVPYEQYF.

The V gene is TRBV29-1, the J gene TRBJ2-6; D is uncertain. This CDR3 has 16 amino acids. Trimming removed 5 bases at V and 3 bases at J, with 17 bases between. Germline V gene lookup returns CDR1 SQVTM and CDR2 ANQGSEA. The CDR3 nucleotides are TGCAGCGTTCCCAACGGGTTAGCTTTTGGGGCCAACGTCCTGACTTTC. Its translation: CSVPNGLAFGANVLTF.

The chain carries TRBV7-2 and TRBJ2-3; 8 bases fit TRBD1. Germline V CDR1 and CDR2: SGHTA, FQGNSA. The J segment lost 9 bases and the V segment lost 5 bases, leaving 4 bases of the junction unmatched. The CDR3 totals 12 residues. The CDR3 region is CASSHRQGTQYF. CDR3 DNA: TGTGCCAGCAGCCATAGACAGGGGACGCAGTATTTT.

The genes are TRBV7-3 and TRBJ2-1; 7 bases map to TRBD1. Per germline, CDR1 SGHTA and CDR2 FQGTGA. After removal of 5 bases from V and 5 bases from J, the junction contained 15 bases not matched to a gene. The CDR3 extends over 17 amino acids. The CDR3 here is CASSPRETGFIHNEQFF. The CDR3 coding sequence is TGTGCCAGCAGCCCACGAGAGACAGGGTTTATACACAATGAGCAGTTCTTC.

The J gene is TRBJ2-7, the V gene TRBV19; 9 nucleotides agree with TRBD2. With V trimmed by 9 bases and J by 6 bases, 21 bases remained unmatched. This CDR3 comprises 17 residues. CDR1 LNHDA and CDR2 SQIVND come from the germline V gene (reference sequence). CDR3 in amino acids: CASMRVWGASGISEQYF. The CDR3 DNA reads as TGTGCCAGCATGCGTGTTTGGGGGGCTAGCGGGATCTCCGAGCAGTACTTC.

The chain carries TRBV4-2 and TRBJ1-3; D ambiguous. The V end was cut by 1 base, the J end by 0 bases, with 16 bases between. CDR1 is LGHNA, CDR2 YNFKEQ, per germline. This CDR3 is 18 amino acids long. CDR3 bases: TGTGCCAGCAGCCAAGCCATCGCGGGCGGCAGCTCTGGAAACACCATATATTTT. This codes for CASSQAIAGGSSGNTIYF.

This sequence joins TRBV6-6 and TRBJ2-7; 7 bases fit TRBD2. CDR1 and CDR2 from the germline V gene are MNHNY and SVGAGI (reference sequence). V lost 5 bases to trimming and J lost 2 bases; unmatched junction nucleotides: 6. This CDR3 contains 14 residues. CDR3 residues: CASSPPGGAYEQYF. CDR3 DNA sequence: TGTGCCAGCAGTCCCCCTGGGGGGGCCTACGAGCAGTACTTC.

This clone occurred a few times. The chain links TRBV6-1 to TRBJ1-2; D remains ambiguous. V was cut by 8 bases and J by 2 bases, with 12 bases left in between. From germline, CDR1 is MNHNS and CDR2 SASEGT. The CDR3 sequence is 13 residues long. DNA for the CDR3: TGTGCCAGCCTGAAGGCGGGAAACTATGGCTACACCTTC. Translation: CASLKAGNYGYTF.

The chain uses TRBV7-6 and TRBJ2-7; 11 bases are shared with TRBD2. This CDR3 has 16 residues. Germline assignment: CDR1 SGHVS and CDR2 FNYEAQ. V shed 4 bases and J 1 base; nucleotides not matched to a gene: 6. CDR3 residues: CASSYFGTSGSYEQYF. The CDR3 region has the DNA TGTGCCAGCAGCTACTTCGGGACTAGCGGATCCTACGAGCAGTACTTC. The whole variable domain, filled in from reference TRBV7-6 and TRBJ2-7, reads GAGVSQSPRYKVTKRGQDVALRCDPISGHVSLYWYRQALGQGPEFLTYFNYEAQQDKSGLPNDRFSAERPEGSISTLTIQRTEQRDSAMYRCASSYFGTSGSYEQYFGPGTRLTVT.

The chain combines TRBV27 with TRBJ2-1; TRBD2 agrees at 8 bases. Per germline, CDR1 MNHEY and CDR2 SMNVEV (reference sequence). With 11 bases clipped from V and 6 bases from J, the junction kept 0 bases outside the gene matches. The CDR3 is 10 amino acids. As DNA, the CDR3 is TGTGCCCGGGGGGGCAATGAGCAGTTCTTC. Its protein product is CARGGNEQFF.

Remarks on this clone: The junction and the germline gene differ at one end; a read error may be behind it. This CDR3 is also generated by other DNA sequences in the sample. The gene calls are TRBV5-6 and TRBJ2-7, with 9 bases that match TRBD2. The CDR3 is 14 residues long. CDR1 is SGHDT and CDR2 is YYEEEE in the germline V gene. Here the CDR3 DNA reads TGTGCCAGCAGCCCCGGGACTAGCTTCGACGAGCAGTATTTC. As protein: CASSPGTSFDEQYF.

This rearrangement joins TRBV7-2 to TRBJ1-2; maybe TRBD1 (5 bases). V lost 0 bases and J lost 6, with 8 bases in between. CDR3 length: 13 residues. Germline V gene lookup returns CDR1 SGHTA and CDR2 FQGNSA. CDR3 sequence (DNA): TGTGCCAGCAGCTTAGCTGCGGGGGATGGCTACACCTTC. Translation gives CASSLAAGDGYTF.

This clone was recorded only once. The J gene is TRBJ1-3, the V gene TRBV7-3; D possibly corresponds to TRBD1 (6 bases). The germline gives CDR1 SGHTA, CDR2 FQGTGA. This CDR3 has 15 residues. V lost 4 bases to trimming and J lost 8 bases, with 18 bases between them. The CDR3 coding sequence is TGTGCCAGCAGCTCCTGGGGGACACCAGGGGACACCATATATTTT. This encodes CASSSWGTPGDTIYF.